Below, 24 T cell receptor beta chains from the same sample are listed, as sequenced in a study of blood T cell repertoires in COVID-19. Measured with immunoSEQ multiplex PCR; TCRdb has only the in-frame clones, and not every one. Of fewer than 25,000 clones in the sample, more than 90% were seen once. Material for sequencing was peripheral blood. These receptors all stem from a man aged 70-80 years with active COVID-19.

V gene TRBV7-6 combines with J gene TRBJ1-1; D not resolved. In germline, CDR1 is SGHVS, CDR2 FNYEAQ. V gave up 1 base and J gave up 3 bases, with 9 bases separating them. This CDR3 has 14 amino acids. CDR3 loop: CASSLEGRDTEAFF. CDR3 DNA sequence: TGTGCCAGCAGCTTAGAAGGGAGGGACACTGAAGCTTTCTTT.

The chain recombines TRBV5-1 with TRBJ2-7, with 14 bases that match TRBD2. Germline CDR1 and CDR2: SGHRS and YFSETQ. Trimming at V came to 0 bases and at J to 4 bases, leaving 3 bases not matched to a gene. This CDR3 spans 16 amino acids. The CDR3 DNA is TGCGCCAGCAGCTTGGCCGGGACTAGCGGGAGTTACGAGCAGTACTTC. Translated: CASSLAGTSGSYEQYF.

The V gene is TRBV9, the J gene TRBJ1-5; D is unresolved. CDR3 length: 15 residues. The V end lost 0 bases, the J end lost 2 bases, and 9 bases lay between the germline ends. CDR1 and CDR2 from the germline V gene are SGDLS and YYNGEE. The CDR3 here is CASSVDGVGNQPQHF. The DNA of the CDR3 is TGTGCCAGCAGCGTAGACGGGGTTGGCAATCAGCCCCAGCATTTT.

J is TRBJ2-7 and V is TRBV10-3; 11 nucleotides match TRBD2. The CDR3 extends over 13 amino acids. Germline V gene sequence: CDR1 ENHRY, CDR2 SYGVKD. J lost 6 bases, V lost 10 bases, and 8 bases had no gene match. DNA of the CDR3: TGTGCCACGCTACTAGCGGGAGACGGCGAGCAGTACTTC. Translating gives CATLLAGDGEQYF.

The V gene is TRBV3-1 (or the pseudogene TRBV3-2), the J gene TRBJ1-1, with a weak D call TRBD1 (6 bases). The CDR3 totals 16 residues. The V gene's germline CDR1 is LGHDT and CDR2 YNNKEL (reference sequence). Trimming pared 0 bases from V and 4 bases from J, leaving 15 bases between. The CDR3: CASSQDRGISGTEAFF. The CDR3 DNA sequence: TGTGCCAGCAGCCAAGACAGGGGCATATCGGGCACTGAAGCTTTCTTT.

This clone was seen a single time. The chain couples TRBV4-2 to TRBJ2-1, with D unclear. This CDR3 region has 13 residues. Trimming left V 1 base short and J 7 bases short, with 8 bases between. From germline, CDR1 is LGHNA and CDR2 YNFKEQ. CDR3: CASSQVVENEQFF. CDR3 in DNA: TGTGCCAGCAGCCAAGTTGTAGAGAATGAGCAGTTCTTC.

The V and J genes are TRBV5-5 and TRBJ2-7; 10 bases agree with TRBD1. The CDR3 contains 14 residues. J gave up 4 bases and V 0 bases, and 1 base lay outside the gene matches. Germline V gives CDR1 SGHKS, CDR2 YYEKEE (reference sequence). In DNA, the CDR3 is TGTGCCAGCAGCTTGGGGACAGGGGGATACGAGCAGTACTTC. The encoded protein is CASSLGTGGYEQYF.

This clone was seen a few times. The chain links TRBV27 to TRBJ2-7, with a possible D match to TRBD2 (6 bases). The CDR3 is 13 amino acids. V dropped 3 bases and J dropped 9 bases, with 15 bases sitting between them. Germline V CDR1 and CDR2: MNHEY, SMNVEV (reference sequence). The DNA of the CDR3 is TGTGCCAGCAGTTTTACAGTGGCCGGGGGGCAGTACTTC. Protein product: CASSFTVAGGQYF.

This chain joins TRBV7-9 and TRBJ2-1, with unresolved D. Per the germline V gene, CDR1 is SEHNR and CDR2 is FQNEAQ (reference sequence). The germline V and J ends were trimmed by 5 bases and 8 bases, with 10 bases remaining between them. The CDR3 is 12 residues long. The CDR3 loop is CASSAPDYEQFF. CDR3 nucleotides: TGTGCCAGCAGCGCTCCAGACTATGAGCAGTTCTTC.

The chain is built from TRBV7-9 and TRBJ2-1; TRBD1 matches 9 bases. CDR3 length: 15 residues. The V gene's germline CDR1 is SEHNR and CDR2 FQNEAQ (reference sequence). After removal of 4 bases from V and 6 bases from J, the junction contained 7 bases not matched to a gene. CDR3 loop: CASSSQGAGGNEQFF. The CDR3 nucleotides read TGTGCCAGCAGCTCACAGGGGGCAGGGGGCAATGAGCAGTTCTTC. The whole variable domain, filled in from reference TRBV7-9 and TRBJ2-1, reads DTGVSQNPRHKITKRGQNVTFRCDPISEHNRLYWYRQTLGQGPEFLTYFQNEAQLEKSRLLSDRFSAERPKGSFSTLEIQRTEQGDSAMYLCASSSQGAGGNEQFFGPGTRLTVL.

In its sample, this clone ranks as large. For the CDR3, the DNA is TGCGCCAGCAGCCAAGATCGTAACGCCGGGAATAATGGCTACACCTTC. It yields the protein CASSQDRNAGNNGYTF. J is TRBJ1-2 and V is TRBV4-3; D not resolved. Trimming shortened V by 0 bases and J by 6 bases, and 17 bases separated the two germline ends. The CDR3 is 16 residues long. Germline V CDR1 and CDR2: LGHNA, YSLEER.

The chain joins TRBV5-1 to TRBJ1-2; the D gene is possibly TRBD1 (5 bases). Trimming removed 0 bases from V and 6 bases from J, with 9 bases in between. Germline V gene lookup returns CDR1 SGHRS and CDR2 YFSETQ. The CDR3 totals 13 residues. CDR3 coding DNA: TGCGCCAGCAGCTTGGCGTCCAGGGATGGCTACACCTTC. Protein sequence: CASSLASRDGYTF.

This clone was counted between two and nine times. The V and J genes are TRBV5-8 and TRBJ1-1, with no clear D. Germline CDR1 is SGHTS and CDR2 is YDEGEE. Trimming removed 2 bases from V and 0 bases from J, with 8 bases in between. The CDR3 spans 14 residues. For the CDR3, the DNA is TGTGCCAGCAGCTTTGGAGGGTTGAACACTGAAGCTTTCTTT. This codes for CASSFGGLNTEAFF.

This chain joins TRBV11-2 and TRBJ1-1; 12 nucleotides align to TRBD1. CDR1 and CDR2 (germline): SGHAT, FQNNGV. V lost 5 bases, J lost 5 bases, and 9 bases stayed unmatched. The CDR3 runs to 16 residues. The CDR3 loop is CASSPLRDRGRTEAFF. CDR3 DNA: TGTGCCAGCAGCCCTCTCCGGGACAGGGGGCGGACTGAAGCTTTCTTT. The complete variable domain, with remaining parts taken from reference TRBV11-2 and TRBJ1-1, reads EAGVAQSPRYKIIEKRQSVAFWCNPISGHATLYWYQQILGQGPKLLIQFQNNGVVDDSQLPKDRFSAERLKGVDSTLKIQPAKLEDSAVYLCASSPLRDRGRTEAFFGQGTRLTVV.

The chain recombines TRBV28 with TRBJ2-1; 12 nucleotides line up with TRBD2. V lost 3 bases and J lost 4; bases outside the gene matches: 1. CDR1 and CDR2 from the germline V gene are MDHEN and SYDVKM. The CDR3 consists of 15 residues. The CDR3 is CASSFGLAGYNEQFF. The CDR3 DNA reads TGTGCCAGCAGTTTCGGACTAGCGGGATACAATGAGCAGTTCTTC.

In DNA, the CDR3 is TGTGCCAGCAGTTACCCTTACCTAGCGGGGGAAGATGAGCAGTTCTTC. It specifies CASSYPYLAGEDEQFF. The rearrangement joins TRBV6-2 or TRBV6-3 to TRBJ2-1, with TRBD2 identical over 10 bases. This CDR3 contains 16 residues. Trimming cost V 2 bases and J 8 bases; bases outside gene matches: 9. Germline CDR1 is MNHEY and CDR2 is SVGEGT.

V is TRBV4-1 and J is TRBJ2-3; 10 positions agree with TRBD1. Germline values: CDR1 MGHRA, CDR2 YSYEKL. With V trimmed by 4 bases and J by 3 bases, 10 bases remained unmatched. This CDR3 is 17 amino acids long. CDR3 in amino acids: CASSRFGTGVVTDTQYF. CDR3 in DNA: TGCGCCAGCAGCCGTTTCGGGACAGGGGTCGTTACAGATACGCAGTATTTT.

The chain couples TRBV5-1 to TRBJ2-1; 7 positions agree with TRBD1. CDR3 length: 12 residues. J was trimmed by 11 bases and V by 4 bases; bases with no gene match: 6. CDR1 and CDR2 (germline): SGHRS, YFSETQ. CDR3 residues: CASSLQGEKQFF. CDR3 bases: TGCGCCAGCAGCCTGCAGGGGGAGAAGCAGTTCTTC.

This sequence joins TRBV29-1 and TRBJ2-1, with TRBD1 as a possible D gene (6 bases). Trimming stripped 2 bases from V and 2 bases from J, with 16 bases between. This CDR3 has 16 residues. Per the germline V gene, CDR1 is SQVTM and CDR2 is ANQGSEA. As DNA, the CDR3 is TGCAGCGTTGAAAAAGGGACAACACGTACCTACAATGAGCAGTTCTTC. Translation: CSVEKGTTRTYNEQFF.

The chain joins TRBV5-1 to TRBJ2-1; no reliable D call. With 0 bases removed from V and 8 bases from J, the gap between germline ends came to 6 bases. CDR3 length equals 12 residues. Germline lookup yields CDR1 SGHRS and CDR2 YFSETQ. The CDR3, as DNA: TGCGCCAGCAGCTTGGCGACTTATGAGCAGTTCTTC. It yields the protein CASSLATYEQFF.

V usage is TRBV2 and J usage is TRBJ2-7, with TRBD2 matching 7 bases. V shed 5 bases, J shed 5 bases, and the junction held 3 bases outside the gene matches. CDR1 and CDR2 from the germline V gene are SNHLY and FYNNEI. The CDR3 runs 12 residues. The CDR3 reads CASSLLANEQYF. CDR3 DNA sequence: TGTGCCAGCAGTCTACTAGCGAACGAGCAGTACTTC.

The J gene is TRBJ2-2, the V gene TRBV5-1; D possibly corresponds to TRBD1 (6 bases). The CDR3 is 15 amino acids. Germline V gives CDR1 SGHRS, CDR2 YFSETQ. The ends were cut back, 4 bases at V and 1 base at J, with 11 bases in the middle. The CDR3 sequence is CASSPGTMNTGELFF. CDR3 nucleotide sequence: TGCGCCAGCAGCCCAGGGACAATGAACACCGGGGAGCTGTTTTTT. Full variable domain (rest looked up from reference TRBV5-1 and TRBJ2-2): KAGVTQTPRYLIKTRGQQVTLSCSPISGHRSVSWYQQTPGQGLQFLFEYFSETQRNKGNFPGRFSGRQFSNSRSEMNVSTLELGDSALYLCASSPGTMNTGELFFGEGSRLTVL.

This CDR3 reads CASSQEATGPPSTDTQYF. CDR3 bases: TGTGCCAGCAGCCAAGAAGCCACAGGCCCCCCTAGCACAGATACGCAGTATTTT. The chain employs TRBV4-2 and TRBJ2-3, with D tentatively TRBD1 (5 bases). The CDR3 totals 18 residues. Trimming removed 0 bases from V and 0 bases from J, with 16 bases in between. Germline V gene lookup returns CDR1 LGHNA and CDR2 YNFKEQ.

The gene calls are TRBV19 and TRBJ2-7; TRBD2 matches 9 bases. The CDR3 spans 18 residues. Germline trimming cut 5 bases from V and 0 bases from J; bases unmatched to any gene: 14. Germline CDR1 and CDR2: LNHDA and SQIVND (reference sequence). The CDR3 here is CASSPSWASGTSSYEQYF. CDR3 DNA: TGTGCCAGTAGTCCTTCGTGGGCTAGCGGGACGTCCTCCTACGAGCAGTACTTC.